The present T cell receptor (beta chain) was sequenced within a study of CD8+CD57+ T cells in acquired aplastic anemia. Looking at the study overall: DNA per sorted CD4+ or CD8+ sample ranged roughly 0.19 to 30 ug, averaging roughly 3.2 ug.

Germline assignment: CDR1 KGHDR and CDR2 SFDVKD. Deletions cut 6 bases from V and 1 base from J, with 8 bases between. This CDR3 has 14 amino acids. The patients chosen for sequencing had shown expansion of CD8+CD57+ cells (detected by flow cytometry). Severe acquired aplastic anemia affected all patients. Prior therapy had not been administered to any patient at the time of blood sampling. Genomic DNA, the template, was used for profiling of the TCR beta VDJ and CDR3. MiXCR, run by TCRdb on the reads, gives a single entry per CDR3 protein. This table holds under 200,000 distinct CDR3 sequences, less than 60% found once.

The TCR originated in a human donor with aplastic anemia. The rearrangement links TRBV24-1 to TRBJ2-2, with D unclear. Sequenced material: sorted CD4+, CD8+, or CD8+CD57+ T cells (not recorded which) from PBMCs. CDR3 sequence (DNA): TGTGCCACCAGTCTGTCTGGGAACACCGGGGAGCTGTTTTTT. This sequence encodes CATSLSGNTGELFF.